The text below deals with one TCR beta chain. The sample originates from a study of shared T cell receptors in the human thymus. Generated by immunoSEQ multiplex PCR, the TCRdb table keeps only in-frame clones and is missing some. The sample holds under 450,000 clones, about 95% seen once. The specimen was thymocytes. The source is a human donor.

Here the CDR3 DNA reads TGTGCCAGCAGTCCCCGGCGTATCGCGGCAGATTTCTACAATGAGCAGTTCTTC. Translated, it gives CASSPRRIAADFYNEQFF. The chain recombines TRBV27 with TRBJ2-1; D ambiguous. This CDR3 contains 18 residues. Germline loops: CDR1 MNHEY, CDR2 SMNVEV (reference sequence). Trimming took 5 bases from V and 3 from J, leaving 23 bases between them.